The 2 T cell receptor beta chains given below trace back to one sample, sequenced in a study of blood T cell repertoires in COVID-19. Some clones are missing from TCRdb's copy, which holds only in-frame ones; the method was immunoSEQ multiplex PCR. The sample includes 68,000 or so clones, 60% to 85% of them seen just once. The sequencing input was peripheral blood. Receptor source: a human donor in a cohort sampled during active COVID-19.

This clone has a count of ten or more. V gene TRBV29-1 combines with J gene TRBJ1-1; weak D call: TRBD1 (5 bases). The CDR3 covers 13 residues. Trimming left V 7 bases short and J 1 base short, with 13 bases between. The germline V gene encodes CDR1 SQVTM and CDR2 ANQGSEA. The CDR3 DNA is TGCAGCGGCCGGACCGGGGGGAACACTGAAGCTTTCTTT. It specifies CSGRTGGNTEAFF.

This rearrangement joins TRBV28 to TRBJ2-1; D may be TRBD2 (5 bases). The CDR3 spans 16 residues. V lost 9 bases and J 0 bases, leaving 18 bases between the germline ends. Germline CDR1 and CDR2: MDHEN and SYDVKM. The CDR3 region is CASSTPAGRSYNEQFF. Written as DNA, the CDR3 is TGTGCCAGTAGTACGCCTGCGGGCCGCTCCTACAATGAGCAGTTCTTC.